Following are 7 T cell receptor beta chains from one sample sequenced in a study of stem cell transplantation in POMP-related autoinflammatory disease. These receptors' targets are unknown. Repertoires were generated with immunoSEQ multiplex PCR, while TCRdb's copy carries only in-frame clones and drops some. The sample records some 9,200 clones, 91% being singletons. General observations from the study: Patients with PRAID showed a restricted number of unique TRB V-J gene pairings. In patients with PRAID, every analyzed T-cell subset tended to show lower diversity and higher clonality.

The input for sequencing was CD8+ T cells from PBMCs, taken before stem cell transplantation. The source of these receptors is a human donor with POMP-related autoinflammation and immune dysregulation (PRAID).

This chain connects TRBV29-1 to TRBJ2-7; tentatively, D is TRBD1 (6 bases). CDR3 length equals 13 residues. With 3 bases removed from V and 0 bases from J, the gap between germline ends came to 9 bases. Germline-derived CDR1 and CDR2 are SQVTM and ANQGSEA. CDR3 DNA sequence: TGCAGCGTTGACCGGGACAACTCCTACGAGCAGTACTTC. Translating gives CSVDRDNSYEQYF.

This clone occurred a few times. V gene TRBV29-1 combines with J gene TRBJ1-1; D is ambiguous. The CDR3 contains 13 residues. Trimming took 0 bases from V and 0 from J, leaving 5 bases between them. Per germline, CDR1 SQVTM and CDR2 ANQGSEA. CDR3 loop: CSVEERMNTEAFF. The DNA of the CDR3 is TGCAGCGTTGAAGAACGGATGAACACTGAAGCTTTCTTT.

This chain joins TRBV21-1 and TRBJ2-5; the table's D call TRBD2 went unverified against the DNA. TRBV21-1 is assigned pseudogene status. The CDR3 has 16 amino acids. CDR3 region: CASSKGLPGTKETQYF. In DNA, the CDR3 is TGTGCCAGCAGCAAGGGCCTCCCGGGAACCAAAGAGACCCAGTACTTC.

The chain recombines TRBV4-1 with TRBJ2-5, with TRBD2 matching 8 bases. V gave up 3 bases and J gave up 5 bases; unmatched junction bases: 8. CDR1 is MGHRA and CDR2 is YSYEKL in the germline V gene. This CDR3 comprises 15 residues. CDR3 residues: CASSHQGLAGETQYF. In nucleotides, the CDR3 is TGCGCCAGCAGCCATCAAGGACTAGCCGGGGAGACCCAGTACTTC.

V and J are TRBV7-9 and TRBJ2-7; a weak D match, TRBD1 (6 bases). CDR1 and CDR2 from the germline V gene are SEHNR and FQNEAQ (reference sequence). The ends were cut back, 4 bases at V and 6 bases at J, with 19 bases in the middle. The CDR3 covers 15 residues. This CDR3 reads CASSSSTGNPSEQYF. In DNA, the CDR3 is TGTGCCAGCAGCTCTTCGACAGGTAACCCCTCCGAGCAGTACTTC.

The rearrangement joins TRBV5-4 to TRBJ2-2, with 8 bases fitting TRBD2. The CDR3 is 15 residues long. Per germline, CDR1 SGHNT and CDR2 YYREEE (reference sequence). Trimming removed 1 base from V and 4 bases from J; junction bases left unmatched: 3. For the CDR3, the DNA is TGTGCCAGCAGCTTGTCGGGAGGGTTCACCGGGGAGCTGTTTTTT. It encodes CASSLSGGFTGELFF.

V usage is TRBV13 and J usage is TRBJ2-3, with D perhaps matching TRBD1 (5 bases). CDR3 size: 16 residues. V lost 0 bases and J lost 1, with 11 bases in between. Germline V gene sequence: CDR1 PRHDT, CDR2 FYEKMQ (reference sequence). Written as DNA, the CDR3 is TGTGCCAGCAGCTTAGGCCTTGGGGCCCGCACAGATACGCAGTATTTT. As protein: CASSLGLGARTDTQYF.